The rows below give T cell receptor beta chains drawn from one sample of a study of CD8 T cells in Susac syndrome. TCRdb analysed the immunoSEQ multiplex PCR reads with MiXCR anew, one entry per CDR3 protein. The sample holds 150,000 to 200,000 distinct CDR3 sequences, 90% to 95% seen once. The material sequenced was CD4+ T cells from PBMCs. These receptors were collected from a human donor in good health. Both conserved end residues are trimmed from each CDR3. Each record gives: V gene, CDR3 length, J gene, CDR3 protein.

TRBV7-3	11	TRBJ1-6	ASSQNLNSPLH
TRBV7-9	13	TRBJ2-3	ASSPAATGSGTQY
TRBV4-2	12	TRBJ2-7	ASSQGRGIYEQY
TRBV15	12	TRBJ1-5	ATSKRQGSQPQH
TRBV20-1	12	TRBJ2-7	SARVQRVLSVQY
TRBV9	13	TRBJ2-2	ASSPRRDSSGELF
TRBV29-1	9	TRBJ2-1	SVGLAGEQF
TRBV20-1	11	TRBJ1-6	SARTGINSPLH
TRBV6-1	10	TRBJ2-7	ASRLRPYEQY
TRBV20-1	11	TRBJ2-1	SARDLTSAEQF
TRBV12-3/TRBV12-4	12	TRBJ2-1	ASSSRDRAYEQF